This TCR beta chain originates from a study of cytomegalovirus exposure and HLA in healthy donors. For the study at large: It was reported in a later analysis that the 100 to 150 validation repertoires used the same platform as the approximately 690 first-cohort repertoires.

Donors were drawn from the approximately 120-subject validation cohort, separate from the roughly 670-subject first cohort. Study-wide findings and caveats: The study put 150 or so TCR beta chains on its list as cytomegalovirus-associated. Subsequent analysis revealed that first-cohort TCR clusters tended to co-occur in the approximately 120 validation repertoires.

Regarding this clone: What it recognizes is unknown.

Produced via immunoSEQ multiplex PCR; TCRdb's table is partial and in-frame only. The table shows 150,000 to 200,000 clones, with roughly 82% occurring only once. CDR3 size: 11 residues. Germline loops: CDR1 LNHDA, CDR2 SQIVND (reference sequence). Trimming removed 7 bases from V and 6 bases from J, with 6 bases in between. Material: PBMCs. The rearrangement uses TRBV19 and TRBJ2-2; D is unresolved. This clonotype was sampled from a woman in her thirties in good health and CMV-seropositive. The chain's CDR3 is CASTRSGELFF. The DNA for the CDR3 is TGTGCCAGTACCCGGTCCGGGGAGCTGTTTTTT.